This T cell receptor beta chain was observed in a study of response to subunit inactivated influenza vaccine. This clonotype occurred a few times. What it binds is unknown. Whole-study results and caveats: New T cells are recruited in small numbers by each seasonal influenza vaccination, according to the authors' suggestion.

TCRdb independently ran MiXCR on the RT-PCR reads; one entry per CDR3 protein. The sample holds a few hundred thousand distinct CDR3 sequences; 20% to 25% are singletons and the top ten take 10%. Germline V CDR1 and CDR2: SGHRS, YFSETQ. The CDR3 has 14 amino acids. Between the trimmed V and J ends, which lost 1 base and 4 bases, there was a span of 9 bases. This receptor was taken from a man in his fifties or sixties who received an inactivated influenza vaccine. The rearrangement joins TRBV5-1 to TRBJ2-1; no reliable D call. The input for sequencing was PBMCs from blood, taken about 20 months after vaccination. CDR3 DNA sequence: TGCGCCAGCAGCTTGAGTTACAGTTACAATGAGCAGTTCTTC. It translates to CASSLSYSYNEQFF.